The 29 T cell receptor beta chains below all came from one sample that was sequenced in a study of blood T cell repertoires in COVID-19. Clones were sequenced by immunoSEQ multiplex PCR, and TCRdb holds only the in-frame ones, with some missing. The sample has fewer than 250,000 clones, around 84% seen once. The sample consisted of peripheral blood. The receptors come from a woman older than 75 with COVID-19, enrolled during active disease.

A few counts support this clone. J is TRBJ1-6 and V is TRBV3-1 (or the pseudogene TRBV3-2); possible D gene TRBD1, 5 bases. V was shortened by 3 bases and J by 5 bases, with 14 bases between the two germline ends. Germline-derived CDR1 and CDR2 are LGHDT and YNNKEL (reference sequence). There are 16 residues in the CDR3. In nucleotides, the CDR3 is TGTGCCAGCAGCCAGGCTACAGGCACCAATAATTCACCCCTCCACTTT. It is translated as CASSQATGTNNSPLHF.

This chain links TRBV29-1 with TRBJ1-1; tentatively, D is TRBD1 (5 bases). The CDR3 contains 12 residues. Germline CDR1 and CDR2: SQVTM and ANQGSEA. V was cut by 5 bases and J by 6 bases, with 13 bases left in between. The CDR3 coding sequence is TGCAGCGTTCATAGACCGGGGGCTGAAGCTTTCTTT. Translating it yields CSVHRPGAEAFF.

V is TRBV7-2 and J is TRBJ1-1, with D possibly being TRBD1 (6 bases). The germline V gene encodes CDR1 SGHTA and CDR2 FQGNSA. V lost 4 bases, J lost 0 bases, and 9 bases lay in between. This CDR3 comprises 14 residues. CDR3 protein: CASSYGQMNTEAFF. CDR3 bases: TGTGCCAGCAGCTACGGACAGATGAACACTGAAGCTTTCTTT.

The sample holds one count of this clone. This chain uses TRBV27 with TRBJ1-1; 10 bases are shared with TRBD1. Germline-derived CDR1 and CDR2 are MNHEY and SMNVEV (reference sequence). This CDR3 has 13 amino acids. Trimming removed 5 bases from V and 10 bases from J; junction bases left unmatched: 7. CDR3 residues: CASSPGQGVRAFF. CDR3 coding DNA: TGTGCCAGCAGTCCAGGACAGGGGGTACGAGCTTTCTTT.

The CDR3 reads CASSIGQVWDQPQHF. The CDR3 nucleotides read TGTGCCAGCAGCATAGGACAGGTGTGGGATCAGCCCCAGCATTTT. The gene calls are TRBV5-6 and TRBJ1-5, with TRBD1 identical over 7 bases. Losses at the gene ends were 4 bases for V and 5 bases for J; bases not matched to a gene: 9. Germline CDR1 is SGHDT and CDR2 is YYEEEE. The CDR3 spans 15 residues.

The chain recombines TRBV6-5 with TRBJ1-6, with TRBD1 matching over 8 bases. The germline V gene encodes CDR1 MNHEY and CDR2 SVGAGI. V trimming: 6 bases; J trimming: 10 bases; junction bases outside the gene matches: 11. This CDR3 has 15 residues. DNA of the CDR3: TGTGCCAGCAGCCGGACAGGGATAGGAGAGTCACCCCTCCACTTT. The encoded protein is CASSRTGIGESPLHF.

DNA of the CDR3: TGTGCCAGCAGTTTAATGGGGTCGGGGGACATTCAGTACTTC. This gives the protein CASSLMGSGDIQYF. This sequence joins TRBV28 and TRBJ2-4, with a tentative D call TRBD2 (6 bases). CDR1 MDHEN and CDR2 SYDVKM come from the germline V gene. V was shortened by 2 bases and J by 8 bases, with 13 bases between the two germline ends. CDR3 size: 14 residues.

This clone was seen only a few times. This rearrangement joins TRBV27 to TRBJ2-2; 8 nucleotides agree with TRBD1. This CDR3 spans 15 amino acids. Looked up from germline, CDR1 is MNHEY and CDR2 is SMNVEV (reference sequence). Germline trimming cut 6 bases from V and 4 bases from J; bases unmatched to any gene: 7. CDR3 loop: CASRAGTGRTGELFF. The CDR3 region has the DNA TGTGCCAGCAGGGCCGGGACAGGCCGCACCGGGGAGCTGTTTTTT.

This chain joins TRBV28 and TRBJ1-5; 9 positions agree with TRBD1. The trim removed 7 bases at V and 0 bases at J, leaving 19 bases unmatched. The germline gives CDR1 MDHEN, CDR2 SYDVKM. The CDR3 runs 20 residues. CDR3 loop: CASTLARDRVDRFSNQPQHF. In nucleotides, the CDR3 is TGTGCCAGCACCCTCGCCCGGGACAGGGTAGATCGGTTTAGCAATCAGCCCCAGCATTTT.

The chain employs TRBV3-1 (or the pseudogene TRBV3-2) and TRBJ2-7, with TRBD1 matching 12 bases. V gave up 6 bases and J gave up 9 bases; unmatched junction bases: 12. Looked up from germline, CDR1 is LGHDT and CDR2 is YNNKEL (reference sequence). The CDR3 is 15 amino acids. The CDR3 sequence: CASSQGQGAPNGQYV. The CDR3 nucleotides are TGTGCCAGCAGTCAGGGACAGGGGGCGCCCAACGGGCAGTACGTC.

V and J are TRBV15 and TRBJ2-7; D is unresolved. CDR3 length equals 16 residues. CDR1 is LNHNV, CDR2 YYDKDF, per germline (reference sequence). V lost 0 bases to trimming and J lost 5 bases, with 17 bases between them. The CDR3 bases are TGTGCCACCAGCAGAGATATGGGCCAGGCTCGAAACGAGCAGTACTTC. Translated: CATSRDMGQARNEQYF.

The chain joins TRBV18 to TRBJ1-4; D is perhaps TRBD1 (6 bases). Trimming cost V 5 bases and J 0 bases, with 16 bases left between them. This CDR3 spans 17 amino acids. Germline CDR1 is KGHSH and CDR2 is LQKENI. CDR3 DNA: TGTGCCAGCTCATCATACCGGGACACAGCAACTAATGAAAAACTGTTTTTT. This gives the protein CASSSYRDTATNEKLFF.

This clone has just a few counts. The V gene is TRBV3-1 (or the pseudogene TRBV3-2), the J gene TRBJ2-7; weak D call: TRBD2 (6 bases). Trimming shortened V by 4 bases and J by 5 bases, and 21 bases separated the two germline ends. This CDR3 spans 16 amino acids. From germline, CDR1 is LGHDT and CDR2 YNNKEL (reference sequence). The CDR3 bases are TGTGCCAGCAGCCGTTCTATGACTAGGCTCACCCACGAGCAGTACTTC. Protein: CASSRSMTRLTHEQYF.

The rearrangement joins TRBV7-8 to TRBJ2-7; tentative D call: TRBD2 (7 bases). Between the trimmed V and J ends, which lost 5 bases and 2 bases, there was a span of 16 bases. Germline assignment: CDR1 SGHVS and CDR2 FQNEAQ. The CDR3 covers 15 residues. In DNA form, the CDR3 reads TGTGCCAGCAGCCCTGCGGCGGGGGCCCCCTACGAGCAGTACGTC. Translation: CASSPAAGAPYEQYV.

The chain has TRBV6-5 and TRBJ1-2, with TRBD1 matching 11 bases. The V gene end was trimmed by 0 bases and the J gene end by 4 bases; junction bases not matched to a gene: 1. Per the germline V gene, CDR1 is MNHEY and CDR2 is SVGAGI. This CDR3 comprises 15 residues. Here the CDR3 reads CASSYSGQGGYGYTF. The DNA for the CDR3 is TGTGCCAGCAGTTACTCGGGACAGGGGGGCTATGGCTACACCTTC.

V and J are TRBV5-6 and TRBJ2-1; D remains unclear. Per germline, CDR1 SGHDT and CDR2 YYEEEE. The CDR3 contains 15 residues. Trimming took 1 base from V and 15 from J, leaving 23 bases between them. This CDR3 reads CASSLRSTGSPRRFF. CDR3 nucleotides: TGTGCCAGCAGCTTGAGATCGACCGGATCCCCTAGGCGGTTCTTC.

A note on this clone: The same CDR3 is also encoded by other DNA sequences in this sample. CDR3: CASSRYNEQFF. In nucleotides, the CDR3 is TGTGCCAGCAGCCGCTACAATGAGCAGTTCTTC. V is TRBV11-2 and J is TRBJ2-1; D ambiguous. This CDR3 region has 11 residues. Germline V gene sequence: CDR1 SGHAT, CDR2 FQNNGV. V lost 5 bases and J lost 3, with 2 bases in between.

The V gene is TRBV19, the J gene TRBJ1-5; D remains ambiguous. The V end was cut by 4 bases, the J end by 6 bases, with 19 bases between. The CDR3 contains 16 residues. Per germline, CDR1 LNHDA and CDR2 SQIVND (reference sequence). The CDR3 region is CASSTHGEGESQPQHF. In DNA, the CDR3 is TGTGCCAGTAGTACTCATGGGGAGGGTGAAAGTCAGCCCCAGCATTTT.

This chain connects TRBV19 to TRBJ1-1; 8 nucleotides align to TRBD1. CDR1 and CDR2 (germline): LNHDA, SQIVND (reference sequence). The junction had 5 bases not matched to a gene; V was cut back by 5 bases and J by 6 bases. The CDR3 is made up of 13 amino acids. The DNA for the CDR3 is TGTGCCAGTAGTTCACAGGGGGGGGCTGAAGCTTTCTTT. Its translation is CASSSQGGAEAFF.

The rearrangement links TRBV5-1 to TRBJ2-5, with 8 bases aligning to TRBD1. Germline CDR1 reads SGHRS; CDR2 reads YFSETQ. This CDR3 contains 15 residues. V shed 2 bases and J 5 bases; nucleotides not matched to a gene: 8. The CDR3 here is CASSFRGTGGETQYF. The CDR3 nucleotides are TGCGCCAGCAGCTTCCGCGGGACAGGAGGGGAGACCCAGTACTTC.

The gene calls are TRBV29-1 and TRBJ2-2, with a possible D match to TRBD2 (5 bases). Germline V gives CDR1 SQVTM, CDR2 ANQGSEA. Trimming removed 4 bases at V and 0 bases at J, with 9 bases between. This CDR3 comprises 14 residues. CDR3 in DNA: TGCAGCGTTGGTCGGGGTGCGAACACCGGGGAGCTGTTTTTT. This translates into CSVGRGANTGELFF.

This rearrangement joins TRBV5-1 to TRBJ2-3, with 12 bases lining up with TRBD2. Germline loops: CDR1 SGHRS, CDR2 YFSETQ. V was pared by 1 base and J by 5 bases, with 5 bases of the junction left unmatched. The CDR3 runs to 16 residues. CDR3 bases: TGCGCCAGCAGCTTGCCTAGCGGGGGGGCCCAAGATACGCAGTATTTT. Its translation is CASSLPSGGAQDTQYF.

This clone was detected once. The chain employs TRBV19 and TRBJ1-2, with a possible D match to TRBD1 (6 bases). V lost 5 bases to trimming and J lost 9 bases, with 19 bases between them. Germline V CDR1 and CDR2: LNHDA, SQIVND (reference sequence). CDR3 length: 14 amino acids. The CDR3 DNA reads TGTGCCAGTAGTCTCACGCCGGGGGGACAAAGCTACACCTTC. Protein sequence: CASSLTPGGQSYTF.

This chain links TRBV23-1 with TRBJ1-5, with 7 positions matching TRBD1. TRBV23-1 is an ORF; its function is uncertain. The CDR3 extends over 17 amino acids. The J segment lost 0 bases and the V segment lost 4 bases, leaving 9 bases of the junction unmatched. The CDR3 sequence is CASSLIKGALSNQPQHF. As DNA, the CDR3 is TGCGCCAGCAGTCTAATAAAGGGGGCTCTTAGCAATCAGCCCCAGCATTTT.

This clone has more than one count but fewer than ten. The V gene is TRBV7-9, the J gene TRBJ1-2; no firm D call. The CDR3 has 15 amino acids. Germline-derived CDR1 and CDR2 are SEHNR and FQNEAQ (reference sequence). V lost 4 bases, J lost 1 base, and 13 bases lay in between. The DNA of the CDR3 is TGTGCCAGCAGCTCCCCTCGCTTAGTTAACTATGGCTACACCTTC. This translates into CASSSPRLVNYGYTF.

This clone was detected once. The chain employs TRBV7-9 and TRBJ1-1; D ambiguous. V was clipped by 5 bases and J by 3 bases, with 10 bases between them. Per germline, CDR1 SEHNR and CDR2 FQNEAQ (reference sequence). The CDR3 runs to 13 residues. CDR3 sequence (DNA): TGTGCCAGCAGCCGCCTCCGGGACACTGAAGCTTTCTTT. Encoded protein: CASSRLRDTEAFF.

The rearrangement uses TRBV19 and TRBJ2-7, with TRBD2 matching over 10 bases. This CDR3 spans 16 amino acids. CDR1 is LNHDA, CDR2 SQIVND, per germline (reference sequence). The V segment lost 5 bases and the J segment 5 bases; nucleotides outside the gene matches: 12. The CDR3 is CASSWSSGGIIHEQYF. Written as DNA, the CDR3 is TGTGCCAGTAGTTGGTCTAGCGGGGGCATAATCCACGAGCAGTACTTC.

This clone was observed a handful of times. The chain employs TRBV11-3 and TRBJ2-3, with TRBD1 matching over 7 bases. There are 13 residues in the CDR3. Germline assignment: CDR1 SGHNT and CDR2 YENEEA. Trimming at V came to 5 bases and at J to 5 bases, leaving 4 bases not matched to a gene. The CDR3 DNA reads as TGTGCCAGCAGCCCCAACAGGGGAGATACGCAGTATTTT. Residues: CASSPNRGDTQYF.

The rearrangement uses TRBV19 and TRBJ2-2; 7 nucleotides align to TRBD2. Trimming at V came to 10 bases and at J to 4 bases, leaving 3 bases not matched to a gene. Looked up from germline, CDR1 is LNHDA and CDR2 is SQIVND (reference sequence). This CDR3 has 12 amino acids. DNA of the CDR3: TGTGCCACCGAGCGGGGCACCGGGGAGCTGTTTTTT. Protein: CATERGTGELFF. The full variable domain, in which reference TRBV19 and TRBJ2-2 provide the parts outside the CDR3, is DGGITQSPKYLFRKEGQNVTLSCEQNLNHDAMYWYRQDPGQGLRLIYYSQIVNDFQKGDIAEGYSVSREKKESFPLTVTSAQKNPTAFYLCATERGTGELFFGEGSRLTVL.